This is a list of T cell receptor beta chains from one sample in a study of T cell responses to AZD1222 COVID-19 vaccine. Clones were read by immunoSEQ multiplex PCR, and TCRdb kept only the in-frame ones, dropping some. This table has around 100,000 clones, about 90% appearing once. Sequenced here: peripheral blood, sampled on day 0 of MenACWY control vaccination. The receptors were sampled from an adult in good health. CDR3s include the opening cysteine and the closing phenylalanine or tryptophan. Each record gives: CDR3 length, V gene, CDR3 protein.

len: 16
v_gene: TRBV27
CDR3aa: CASSPDRTSGANVLTF

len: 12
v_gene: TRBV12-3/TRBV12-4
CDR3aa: CASRPGQEKLFF

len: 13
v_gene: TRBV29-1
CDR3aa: CSVGSSGNTEAFF

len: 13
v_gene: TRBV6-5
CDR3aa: CASTESLGGTQYF

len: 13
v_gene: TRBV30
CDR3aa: CAWSVQGAAGYTF

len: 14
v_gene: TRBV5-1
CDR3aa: CASSFGTGDTEAFF

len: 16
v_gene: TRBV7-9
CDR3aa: CASSLPDRERYYGYTF

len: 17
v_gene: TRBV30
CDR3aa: CAWSVPDVGGYNSPLHF

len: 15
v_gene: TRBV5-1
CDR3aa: CASSVDDKGIYGYTF

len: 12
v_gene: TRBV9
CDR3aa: CASSVPGSKAFF

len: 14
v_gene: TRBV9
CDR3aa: CASSVGTGRETQYF

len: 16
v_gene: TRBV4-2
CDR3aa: CASSQGTGAINYGYTF

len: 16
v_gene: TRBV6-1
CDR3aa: CASSGGTGGLNTEAFF

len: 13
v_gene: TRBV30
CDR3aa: CAWRSRGQETQYF

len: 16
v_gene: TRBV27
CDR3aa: CASSFRGGKGNEKLFF

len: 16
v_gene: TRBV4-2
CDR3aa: CASSQDGQGRRNEQFF

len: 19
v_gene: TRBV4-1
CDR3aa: CASSQTTVGLAGVRSIQYF

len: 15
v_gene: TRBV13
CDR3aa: CASNPAGGRSGEQFF

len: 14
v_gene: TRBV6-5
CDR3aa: CATRRGLAFDEQFF

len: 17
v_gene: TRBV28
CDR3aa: CASSFSSRGTRGNTIYF

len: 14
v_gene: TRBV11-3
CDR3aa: CASSPTGLYNEQFF

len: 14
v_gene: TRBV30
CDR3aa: CAWSVSYSTDTQYF

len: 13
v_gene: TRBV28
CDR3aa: CASSFQTNTEAFF

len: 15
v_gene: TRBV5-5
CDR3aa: CASSLETSRVNTIYF

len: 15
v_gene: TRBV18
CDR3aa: CASSPQGSHSEKLFF